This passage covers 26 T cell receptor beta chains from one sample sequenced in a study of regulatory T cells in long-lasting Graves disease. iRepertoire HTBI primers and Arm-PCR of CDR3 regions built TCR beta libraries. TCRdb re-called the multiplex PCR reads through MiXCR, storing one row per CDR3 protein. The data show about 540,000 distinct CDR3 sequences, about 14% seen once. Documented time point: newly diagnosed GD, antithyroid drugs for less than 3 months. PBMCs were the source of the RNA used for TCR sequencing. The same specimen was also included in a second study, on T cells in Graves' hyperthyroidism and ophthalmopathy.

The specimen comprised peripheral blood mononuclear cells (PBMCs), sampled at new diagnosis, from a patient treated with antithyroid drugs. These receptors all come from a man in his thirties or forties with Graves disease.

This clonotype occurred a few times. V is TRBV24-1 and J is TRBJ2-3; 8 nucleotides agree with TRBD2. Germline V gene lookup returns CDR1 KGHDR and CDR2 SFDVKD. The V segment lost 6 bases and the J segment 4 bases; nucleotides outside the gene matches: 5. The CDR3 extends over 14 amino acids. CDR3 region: CATSFAGGSDTQYF. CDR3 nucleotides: TGTGCCACCAGTTTCGCGGGAGGATCAGATACGCAGTATTTT.

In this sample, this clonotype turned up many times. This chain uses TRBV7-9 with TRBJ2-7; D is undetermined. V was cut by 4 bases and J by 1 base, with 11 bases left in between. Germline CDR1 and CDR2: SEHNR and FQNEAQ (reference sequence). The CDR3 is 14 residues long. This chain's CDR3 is CASSSSLGSYEQYF. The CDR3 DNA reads TGTGCCAGCAGCTCCTCCCTTGGATCCTACGAGCAGTACTTC. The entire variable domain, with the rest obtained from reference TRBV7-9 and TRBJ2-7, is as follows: DTGVSQNPRHKITKRGQNVTFRCDPISEHNRLYWYRQTLGQGPEFLTYFQNEAQLEKSRLLSDRFSAERPKGSFSTLEIQRTEQGDSAMYLCASSSSLGSYEQYFGPGTRLTVT.

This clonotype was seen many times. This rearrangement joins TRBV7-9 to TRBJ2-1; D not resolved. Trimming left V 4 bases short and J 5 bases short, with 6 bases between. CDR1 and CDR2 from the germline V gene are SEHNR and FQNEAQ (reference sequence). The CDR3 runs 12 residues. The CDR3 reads CASSYLDNEQFF. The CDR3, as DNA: TGTGCCAGCAGCTACCTCGACAATGAGCAGTTCTTC.

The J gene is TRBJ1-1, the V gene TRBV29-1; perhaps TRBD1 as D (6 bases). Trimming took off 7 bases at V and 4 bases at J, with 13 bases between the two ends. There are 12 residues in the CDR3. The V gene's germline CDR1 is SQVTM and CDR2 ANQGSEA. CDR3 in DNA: TGCAGCGGGGGAGGGGGGGGCACTGAAGCTTTCTTT. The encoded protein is CSGGGGGTEAFF.

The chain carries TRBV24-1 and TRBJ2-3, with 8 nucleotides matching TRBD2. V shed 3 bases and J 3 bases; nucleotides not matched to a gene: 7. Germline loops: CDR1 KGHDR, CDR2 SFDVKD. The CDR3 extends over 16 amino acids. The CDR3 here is CATSDRGLGGTDTQYF. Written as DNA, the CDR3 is TGTGCCACCAGTGATCGGGGACTAGGCGGGACAGATACGCAGTATTTT.

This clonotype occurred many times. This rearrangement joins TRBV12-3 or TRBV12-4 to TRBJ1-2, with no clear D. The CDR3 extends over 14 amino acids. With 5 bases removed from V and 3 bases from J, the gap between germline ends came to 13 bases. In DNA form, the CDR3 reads TGTGCCAGCAGTCCTGGTGGCAGCTACTATGGCTACACCTTC. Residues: CASSPGGSYYGYTF.

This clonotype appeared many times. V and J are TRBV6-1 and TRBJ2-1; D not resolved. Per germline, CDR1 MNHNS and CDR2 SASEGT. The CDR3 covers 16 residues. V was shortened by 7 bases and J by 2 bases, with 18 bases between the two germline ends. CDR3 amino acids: CASIYRPELTYNEQFF. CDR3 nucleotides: TGTGCCAGCATCTACCGGCCGGAACTAACCTACAATGAGCAGTTCTTC.

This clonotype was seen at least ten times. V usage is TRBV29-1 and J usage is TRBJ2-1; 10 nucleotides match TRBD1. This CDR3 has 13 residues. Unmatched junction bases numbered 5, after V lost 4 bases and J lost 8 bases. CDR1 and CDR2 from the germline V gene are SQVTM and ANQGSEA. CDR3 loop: CSVVGTGAHEQFF. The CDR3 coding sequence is TGCAGCGTTGTTGGGACAGGGGCACATGAGCAGTTCTTC.

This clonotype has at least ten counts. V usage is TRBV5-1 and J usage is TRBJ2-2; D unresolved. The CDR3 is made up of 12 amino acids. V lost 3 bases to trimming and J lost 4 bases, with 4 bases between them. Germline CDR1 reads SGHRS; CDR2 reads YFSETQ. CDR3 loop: CASSWSTGELFF. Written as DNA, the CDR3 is TGCGCCAGCAGCTGGAGCACCGGGGAGCTGTTTTTT.

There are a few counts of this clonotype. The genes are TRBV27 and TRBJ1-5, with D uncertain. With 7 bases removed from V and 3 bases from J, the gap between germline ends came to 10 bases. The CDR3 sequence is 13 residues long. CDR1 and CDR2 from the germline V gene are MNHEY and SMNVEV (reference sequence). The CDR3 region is CASMRAINQPQHF. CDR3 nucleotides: TGTGCCAGCATGAGGGCTATCAATCAGCCCCAGCATTTT.

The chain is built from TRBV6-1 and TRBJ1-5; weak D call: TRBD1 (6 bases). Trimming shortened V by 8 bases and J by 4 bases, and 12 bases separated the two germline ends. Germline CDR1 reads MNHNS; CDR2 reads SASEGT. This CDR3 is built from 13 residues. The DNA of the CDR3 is TGTGCCAGCTCCAACAGGGAGAATCAGCCCCAGCATTTT. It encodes CASSNRENQPQHF.

This CDR3 is CATSDLPLAGGPGTQYF. The CDR3 DNA is TGTGCCACCAGTGACCTCCCGCTAGCGGGAGGGCCTGGTACGCAGTATTTT. The rearrangement links TRBV24-1 to TRBJ2-3; 12 bases map to TRBD2. V lost 4 bases and J lost 8; bases outside the gene matches: 12. The germline CDR1 and CDR2 sequences are KGHDR and SFDVKD. This CDR3 spans 17 amino acids.

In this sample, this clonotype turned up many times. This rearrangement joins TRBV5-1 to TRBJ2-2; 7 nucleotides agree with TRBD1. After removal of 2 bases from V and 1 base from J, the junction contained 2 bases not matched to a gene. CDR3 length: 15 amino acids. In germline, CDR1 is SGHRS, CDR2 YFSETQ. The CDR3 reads CASSFRGRNTGELFF. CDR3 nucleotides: TGCGCCAGCAGCTTCAGGGGGAGGAACACCGGGGAGCTGTTTTTT.

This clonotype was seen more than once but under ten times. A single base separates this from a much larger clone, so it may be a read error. Here the CDR3 DNA reads TGTGCCAGCAGTGAAGCGTTTGGCTACACCTTC. This encodes CASSEAFGYTF. The chain carries TRBV25-1 and TRBJ1-2; D remains unclear. The germline gives CDR1 MGHDK, CDR2 SYGVNS. V lost 2 bases and J lost 7, with 5 bases in between. This CDR3 has 11 residues.

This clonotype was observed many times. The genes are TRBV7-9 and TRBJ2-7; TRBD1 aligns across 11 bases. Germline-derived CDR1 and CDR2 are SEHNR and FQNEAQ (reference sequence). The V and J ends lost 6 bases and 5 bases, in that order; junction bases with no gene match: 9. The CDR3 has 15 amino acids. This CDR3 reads CASSFKDRGRDEQYF. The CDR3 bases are TGTGCCAGCAGTTTCAAGGACAGGGGGCGCGACGAGCAGTACTTC. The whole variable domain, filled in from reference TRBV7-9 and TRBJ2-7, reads DTGVSQNPRHKITKRGQNVTFRCDPISEHNRLYWYRQTLGQGPEFLTYFQNEAQLEKSRLLSDRFSAERPKGSFSTLEIQRTEQGDSAMYLCASSFKDRGRDEQYFGPGTRLTVT.

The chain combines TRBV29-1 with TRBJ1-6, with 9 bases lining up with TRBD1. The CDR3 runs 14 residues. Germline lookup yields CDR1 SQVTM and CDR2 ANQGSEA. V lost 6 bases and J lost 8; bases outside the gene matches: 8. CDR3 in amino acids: CSVWTGVLDSPLHF. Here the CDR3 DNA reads TGCAGCGTGTGGACAGGGGTGTTAGATTCACCCCTCCACTTT.

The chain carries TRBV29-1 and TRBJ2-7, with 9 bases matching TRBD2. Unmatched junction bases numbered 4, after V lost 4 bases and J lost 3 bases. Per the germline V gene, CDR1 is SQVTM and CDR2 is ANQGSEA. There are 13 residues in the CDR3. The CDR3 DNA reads TGCAGCGTTGTTGGGCGGGAGGGCTACGAGCAGTACTTC. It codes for CSVVGREGYEQYF.

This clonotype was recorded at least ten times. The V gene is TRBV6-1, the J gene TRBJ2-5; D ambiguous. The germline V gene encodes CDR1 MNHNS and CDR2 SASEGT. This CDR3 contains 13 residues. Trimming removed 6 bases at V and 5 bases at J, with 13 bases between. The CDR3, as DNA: TGTGCCAGCAGGACCACTGTGGGGGAGACCCAGTACTTC. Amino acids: CASRTTVGETQYF.

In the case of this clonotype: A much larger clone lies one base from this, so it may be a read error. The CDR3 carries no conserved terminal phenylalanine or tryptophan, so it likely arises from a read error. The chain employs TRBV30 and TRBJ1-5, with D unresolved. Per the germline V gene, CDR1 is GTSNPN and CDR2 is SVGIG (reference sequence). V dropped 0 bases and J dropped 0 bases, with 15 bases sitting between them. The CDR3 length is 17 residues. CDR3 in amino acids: CAWSVPAGEYSNQPQHL. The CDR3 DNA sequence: TGTGCCTGGAGTGTACCGGCGGGAGAATATAGCAATCAGCCCCAGCATCTT.

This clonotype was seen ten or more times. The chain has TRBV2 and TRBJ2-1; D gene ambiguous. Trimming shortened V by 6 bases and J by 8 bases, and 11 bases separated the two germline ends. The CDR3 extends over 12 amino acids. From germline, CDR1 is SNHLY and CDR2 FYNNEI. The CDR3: CASSLSYHEQFF. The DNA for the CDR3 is TGTGCCAGCAGCCTCTCGTACCATGAGCAGTTCTTC.

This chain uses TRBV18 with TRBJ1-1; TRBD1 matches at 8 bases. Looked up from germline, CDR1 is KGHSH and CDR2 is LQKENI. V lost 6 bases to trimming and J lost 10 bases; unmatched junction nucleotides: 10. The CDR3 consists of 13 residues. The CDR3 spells CASSPGRQGPAFF. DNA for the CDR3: TGTGCCAGCTCCCCTGGCCGACAGGGGCCAGCTTTCTTT. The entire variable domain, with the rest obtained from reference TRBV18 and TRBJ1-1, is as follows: NAGVMQNPRHLVRRRGQEARLRCSPMKGHSHVYWYRQLPEEGLKFMVYLQKENIIDESGMPKERFSAEFPKEGPSILRIQQVVRGDSAAYFCASSPGRQGPAFFGQGTRLTVV.

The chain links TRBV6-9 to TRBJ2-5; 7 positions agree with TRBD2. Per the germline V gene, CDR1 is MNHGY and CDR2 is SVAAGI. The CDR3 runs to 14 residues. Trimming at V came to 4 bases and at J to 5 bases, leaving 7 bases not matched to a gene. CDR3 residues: CASSSSGNGETQYF. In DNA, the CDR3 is TGTGCCAGCAGTTCCAGCGGGAATGGGGAGACCCAGTACTTC.

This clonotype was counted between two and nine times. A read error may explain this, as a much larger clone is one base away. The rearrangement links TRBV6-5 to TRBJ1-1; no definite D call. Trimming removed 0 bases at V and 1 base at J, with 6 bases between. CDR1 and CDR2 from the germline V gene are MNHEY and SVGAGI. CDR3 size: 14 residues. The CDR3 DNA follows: TGTGCCAGCAGTTACTCGAGGGAGAACACTGAAGCTTTCTTT. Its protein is CASSYSRENTEAFF.

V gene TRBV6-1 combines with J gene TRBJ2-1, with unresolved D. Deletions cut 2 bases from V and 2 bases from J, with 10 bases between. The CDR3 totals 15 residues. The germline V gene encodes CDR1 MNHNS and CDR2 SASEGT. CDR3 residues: CASSEWATPYNEQFF. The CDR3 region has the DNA TGTGCCAGCAGTGAATGGGCTACCCCCTACAATGAGCAGTTCTTC.

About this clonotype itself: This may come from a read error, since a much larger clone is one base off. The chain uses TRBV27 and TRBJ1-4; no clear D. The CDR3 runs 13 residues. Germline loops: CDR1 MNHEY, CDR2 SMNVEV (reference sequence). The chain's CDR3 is CASGFLGNEKLFF. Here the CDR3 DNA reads TGTGCCAGCGGTTTTTTGGGGAATGAAAAACTGTTTTTT.

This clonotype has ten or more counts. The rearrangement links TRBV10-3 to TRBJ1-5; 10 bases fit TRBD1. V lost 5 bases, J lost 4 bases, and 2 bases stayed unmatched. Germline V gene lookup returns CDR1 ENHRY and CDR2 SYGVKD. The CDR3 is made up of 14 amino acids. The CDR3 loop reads CAISLGQGNQPQHF. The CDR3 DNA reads TGTGCCATCAGTTTGGGACAGGGGAATCAGCCCCAGCATTTT.